The 8 T cell receptor beta chains reported below all come from one sample, sequenced in a study of Ad26.COV2.S vaccination and SARS-CoV-2 variants (dated by TCRdb to 2020 to 2023). Library construction relied on the immunoSEQ multiplex PCR assay. Imported from immuneACCESS, the table was reduced by TCRdb to in-frame sequences with V and J called. These copies leave out some clones; in studies compared against another copy, an unresolved V gene accounts for under half, and the cause of the remainder is not known. The sample has about 410,000 clones on record, roughly nine tenths of them singletons. The ten largest clones take up 3.5% of the sample. The treatment or condition tag for this specimen amounts to: roughly 19 received Ad26.COV2.S at low or high dose, single or two shots; roughly five received placebo; per-sample allocation not given. For vaccine and placebo recipients, the sequenced repertoires came from samples collected on day 63 after the first injection.

Specimen: peripheral blood, collected in a trial of Ad26.COV2.S vaccine versus placebo. These TCRs come from a person aged 18-60 years who received the Ad26.COV2.S COVID-19 vaccine or a placebo.

This chain connects TRBV10-3 to TRBJ2-3; TRBD2 agrees at 9 bases. The CDR3 has 16 residues. The V gene end was trimmed by 3 bases and the J gene end by 3 bases; junction bases not matched to a gene: 7. The germline CDR1 and CDR2 sequences are ENHRY and SYGVKD. This CDR3 reads CAISDAAGGRTDTQYF. The CDR3 DNA is TGTGCCATCAGTGACGCGGCGGGGGGGCGGACAGATACGCAGTATTTT.

The chain has TRBV11-2 and TRBJ1-2; the D is unclear. V was pared by 0 bases and J by 7 bases, with 6 bases between. Germline V gives CDR1 SGHAT, CDR2 FQNNGV. This CDR3 is 12 amino acids long. The CDR3 nucleotides read TGTGCCAGCAGCTTAGATCAGGTTGGCTACACCTTC. Translating gives CASSLDQVGYTF.

This clone was detected a few times. The chain joins TRBV30 to TRBJ1-1; D gene unclear. This CDR3 is 17 amino acids long. Trimming took off 0 bases at V and 2 bases at J, with 19 bases between the two ends. Germline lookup yields CDR1 GTSNPN and CDR2 SVGIG (reference sequence). The CDR3 nucleotides read TGTGCCTGGAGTGTAGACTCGGGCCCAATGGCCAACACTGAAGCTTTCTTT. It encodes CAWSVDSGPMANTEAFF.

This chain uses TRBV6-1 with TRBJ2-2, with 8 bases aligning to TRBD1. The CDR3 contains 15 residues. The germline V gene encodes CDR1 MNHNS and CDR2 SASEGT. V lost 1 base, J lost 4 bases, and 2 bases stayed unmatched. The CDR3 bases are TGTGCCAGCAGTGAAGGGACAGGGATCACCGGGGAGCTGTTTTTT. Encoded protein: CASSEGTGITGELFF.

The rearrangement joins TRBV7-8 to TRBJ1-1; D possibly corresponds to TRBD1 (5 bases). Germline V gene sequence: CDR1 SGHVS, CDR2 FQNEAQ. The CDR3 loop spans 16 amino acids. V was cut by 4 bases and J by 1 base, with 16 bases left in between. CDR3 in DNA: TGTGCCAGCAGCTCACAATTGGGCGGACAGAACACTGAAGCTTTCTTT. It codes for CASSSQLGGQNTEAFF.

The chain has TRBV5-4 and TRBJ2-7; D is unresolved. V lost 4 bases, J lost 3 bases, and 8 bases lay in between. In germline, CDR1 is SGHNT, CDR2 YYREEE (reference sequence). The CDR3 has 12 amino acids. The CDR3 DNA reads TGTGCCAGCAGCCTGGGCCTCTACGAGCAGTACTTC. Translation gives CASSLGLYEQYF.

The rearrangement links TRBV5-1 to TRBJ2-2; D might be TRBD1 (5 bases). V lost 0 bases to trimming and J lost 2 bases, with 11 bases between them. The CDR3 length is 16 residues. Germline V lookup: CDR1 SGHRS, CDR2 YFSETQ. The CDR3 sequence is CASSLATDPNTGELFF. CDR3 nucleotide sequence: TGCGCCAGCAGCTTGGCGACAGACCCAAACACCGGGGAGCTGTTTTTT.

This chain connects TRBV3-1 (or the pseudogene TRBV3-2) to TRBJ1-1, with D possibly TRBD1 on 6 matching bases. The germline CDR1 and CDR2 sequences are LGHDT and YNNKEL (reference sequence). The CDR3 totals 11 residues. V lost 4 bases, J lost 9 bases, and 9 bases lay in between. Written as DNA, the CDR3 is TGTGCCAGCAGCCTAAGGGGGAAAGCTTTCTTT. Its translation: CASSLRGKAFF.